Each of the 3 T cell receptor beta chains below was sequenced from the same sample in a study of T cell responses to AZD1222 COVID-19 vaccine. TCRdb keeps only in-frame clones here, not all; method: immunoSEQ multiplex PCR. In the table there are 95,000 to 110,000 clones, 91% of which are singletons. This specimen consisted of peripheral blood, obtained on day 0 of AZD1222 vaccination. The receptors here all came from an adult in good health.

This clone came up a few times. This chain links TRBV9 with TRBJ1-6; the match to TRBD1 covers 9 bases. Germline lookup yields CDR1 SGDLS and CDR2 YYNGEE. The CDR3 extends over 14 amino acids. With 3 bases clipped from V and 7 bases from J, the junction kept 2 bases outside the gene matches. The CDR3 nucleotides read TGTGCCAGCAGCGGACAGGGGGGGAATTCACCCCTCCACTTT. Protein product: CASSGQGGNSPLHF.

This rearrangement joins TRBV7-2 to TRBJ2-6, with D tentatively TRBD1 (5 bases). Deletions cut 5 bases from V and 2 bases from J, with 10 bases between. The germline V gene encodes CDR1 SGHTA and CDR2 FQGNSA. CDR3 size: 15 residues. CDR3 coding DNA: TGTGCCAGCAGCACAACAGGAGCTGGGGCCAACGTCCTGACTTTC. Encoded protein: CASSTTGAGANVLTF.

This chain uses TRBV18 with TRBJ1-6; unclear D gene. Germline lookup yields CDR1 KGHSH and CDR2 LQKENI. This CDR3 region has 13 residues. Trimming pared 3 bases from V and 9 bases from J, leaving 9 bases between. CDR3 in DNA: TGTGCCAGCTCACCTGACGCAAGTTCACCCCTCCACTTT. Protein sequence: CASSPDASSPLHF.